These 26 T cell receptor beta chains originate from one sample sequenced in a study of identical twins. In TCRdb, the 5' RACE reads were re-called with MiXCR into one record per CDR3 protein. The sample comprises 500,000 to 550,000 distinct CDR3 sequences, around 24% of which are singletons, and approximately 0.5% rests with the top ten. The same data also contributed to another study, on yellow fever vaccine responses in identical twins.

Sample: CD4+ T cells sorted from blood. The origin of the receptors is a woman younger than 35 in good health.

The chain couples TRBV28 to TRBJ2-2; no reliable D call. There are 13 residues in the CDR3. The germline CDR1 and CDR2 sequences are MDHEN and SYDVKM. With 7 bases removed from V and 4 bases from J, the gap between germline ends came to 10 bases. CDR3 coding DNA: TGTGCCAGCATCTATCCTGTCACCGGGGAGCTGTTTTTT. Protein sequence: CASIYPVTGELFF.

This chain connects TRBV4-1 to TRBJ1-5; the D is unclear. Germline CDR1 and CDR2: MGHRA and YSYEKL. The V end lost 1 base, the J end lost 0 bases, and 10 bases lay between the germline ends. The CDR3 has 16 residues. The CDR3 spells CASSQGVKHSNQPQHF. The CDR3 DNA sequence: TGCGCCAGCAGCCAAGGAGTAAAACATAGCAATCAGCCCCAGCATTTT.

The chain combines TRBV9 with TRBJ1-6; TRBD1 agrees at 8 bases. The germline V gene has CDR1 SGDLS and CDR2 YYNGEE. The CDR3 loop spans 15 amino acids. V lost 4 bases and J lost 7; bases outside the gene matches: 7. CDR3 amino acids: CASSPRQGQNSPLHF. The CDR3 DNA follows: TGTGCCAGCAGCCCCAGACAGGGGCAAAATTCACCCCTCCACTTT. The full variable domain, its missing parts supplied by reference TRBV9 and TRBJ1-6, is DSGVTQTPKHLITATGQRVTLRCSPRSGDLSVYWYQQSLDQGLQFLIQYYNGEERAKGNILERFSAQQFPDLHSELNLSSLELGDSALYFCASSPRQGQNSPLHFGNGTRLTVT.

The chain joins TRBV18 to TRBJ2-1; D might be TRBD1 (6 bases). This CDR3 contains 17 residues. Germline CDR1 is KGHSH and CDR2 is LQKENI. V was trimmed by 1 base and J by 2 bases, leaving 15 bases between them. The CDR3 DNA follows: TGTGCCAGCTCACCACGGGTGTCCAGGGGCCCCTACAATGAGCAGTTCTTC. It encodes CASSPRVSRGPYNEQFF.

V and J are TRBV25-1 and TRBJ2-1; 7 nucleotides line up with TRBD2. Per germline, CDR1 MGHDK and CDR2 SYGVNS. The CDR3 has 15 residues. V shed 2 bases, J shed 2 bases, and the junction held 3 bases outside the gene matches. CDR3 sequence: CASSEAGDPYNEQFF. The CDR3 region has the DNA TGTGCCAGCAGTGAAGCGGGAGACCCCTACAATGAGCAGTTCTTC.

V is TRBV12-3 or TRBV12-4 and J is TRBJ1-2; 7 nucleotides match TRBD1. V shed 0 bases, J shed 2 bases, and the junction held 6 bases outside the gene matches. The CDR3 is 16 amino acids. CDR3 loop: CASSLAPQGQNYGYTF. The CDR3 bases are TGTGCCAGCAGTTTAGCGCCGCAGGGACAGAACTATGGCTACACCTTC.

This clonotype has a handful of counts. The rearrangement links TRBV5-1 to TRBJ1-1; no clear D gene. The V gene's germline CDR1 is SGHRS and CDR2 YFSETQ. V lost 3 bases to trimming and J lost 0 bases, with 9 bases between them. The CDR3 has 14 residues. CDR3: CASSSGRVNTEAFF. CDR3 coding DNA: TGCGCCAGCAGCTCCGGACGGGTGAACACTGAAGCTTTCTTT.

The chain links TRBV27 to TRBJ2-3; either TRBD1 or TRBD2 may supply D (5 bases each). With 0 bases removed from V and 1 base from J, the gap between germline ends came to 8 bases. The CDR3 extends over 15 amino acids. The germline V gene encodes CDR1 MNHEY and CDR2 SMNVEV (reference sequence). Here the CDR3 reads CASSLSPGRTDTQYF. The DNA for the CDR3 is TGTGCCAGCAGTTTATCCCCGGGGCGCACAGATACGCAGTATTTT.

This clonotype was seen a few times. This CDR3 is CASSRDFLSSGRNNEQFF. For the CDR3, the DNA is TGTGCCAGCAGCCGAGATTTCTTATCTAGCGGAAGGAACAATGAGCAGTTCTTC. V and J are TRBV4-2 and TRBJ2-1, with 7 bases that match TRBD2. The V gene's germline CDR1 is LGHNA and CDR2 YNFKEQ. This CDR3 region has 18 residues. The V segment lost 4 bases and the J segment 5 bases; nucleotides outside the gene matches: 17.

This chain links TRBV12-3 or TRBV12-4 with TRBJ1-1, with a weak D call TRBD1 (5 bases). The CDR3 is 13 amino acids. V was cut by 5 bases and J by 7 bases, with 14 bases left in between. The CDR3: CASSTRRGVEAFF. The CDR3 coding sequence is TGTGCCAGCAGTACCAGACGAGGGGTTGAAGCTTTCTTT.

The chain recombines TRBV7-2 with TRBJ1-2; D gene uncertain. Germline V CDR1 and CDR2: SGHTA, FQGNSA. V gave up 5 bases and J gave up 9 bases, with 19 bases separating them. This CDR3 is 14 amino acids long. CDR3 in DNA: TGTGCCAGCAGCCTTGGCAGCTGGGAGTTAAGCTACACCTTC. It codes for CASSLGSWELSYTF.

This clonotype was recorded many times. This rearrangement joins TRBV7-6 to TRBJ2-2; D uncertain. This CDR3 has 13 amino acids. Germline CDR1 SGHVS, CDR2 FNYEAQ. V lost 5 bases and J 5 bases, leaving 9 bases between the germline ends. Here the CDR3 reads CASSRAWTGELFF. The CDR3 DNA sequence: TGTGCCAGCAGCAGGGCATGGACCGGGGAGCTGTTTTTT.

The chain recombines TRBV12-3 or TRBV12-4 with TRBJ2-2, with D unclear. The CDR3 is made up of 12 amino acids. The V and J ends lost 6 bases and 7 bases respectively, with 9 bases between them. CDR3 region: CASSNPSGELFF. CDR3 sequence (DNA): TGTGCCAGCAGCAACCCAAGCGGGGAGCTGTTTTTT.

This clonotype came up a few times. This sequence joins TRBV5-6 and TRBJ1-6; 9 bases fit TRBD1. The V segment lost 3 bases and the J segment 5 bases; nucleotides outside the gene matches: 3. The CDR3 is made up of 15 amino acids. The germline V gene encodes CDR1 SGHDT and CDR2 YYEEEE. As DNA, the CDR3 is TGTGCCAGCAGCTATCGGACAGGGGATAATTCACCCCTCCACTTT. Encoded protein: CASSYRTGDNSPLHF. Complete variable domain (other parts from reference TRBV5-6 and TRBJ1-6): DAGVTQSPTHLIKTRGQQVTLRCSPKSGHDTVSWYQQALGQGPQFIFQYYEEEERQRGNFPDRFSGHQFPNYSSELNVNALLLGDSALYLCASSYRTGDNSPLHFGNGTRLTVT.

This clonotype turned up a few times. The rearrangement uses TRBV29-1 and TRBJ2-5, with 8 bases identical to TRBD2. The CDR3 has 15 amino acids. The germline V gene encodes CDR1 SQVTM and CDR2 ANQGSEA. V lost 4 bases, J lost 3 bases, and 10 bases stayed unmatched. CDR3 protein: CSVGQIGRAEETQYF. As DNA, the CDR3 is TGCAGCGTTGGGCAGATCGGGAGGGCCGAAGAGACCCAGTACTTC.

This clonotype showed up just a few times. The V call is TRBV5-6, the J call TRBJ1-1; 9 bases are shared with TRBD1. Looked up from germline, CDR1 is SGHDT and CDR2 is YYEEEE. V gave up 2 bases and J gave up 0 bases; unmatched junction bases: 8. The length of the CDR3 is 17 residues. The CDR3 is CASSFTGTGTMNTEAFF. CDR3 coding DNA: TGTGCCAGCAGCTTCACCGGGACAGGGACCATGAACACTGAAGCTTTCTTT.

This chain links TRBV7-2 with TRBJ2-1; TRBD2 matches at 8 bases. With 4 bases clipped from V and 4 bases from J, the junction kept 9 bases outside the gene matches. Looked up from germline, CDR1 is SGHTA and CDR2 is FQGNSA. The CDR3 has 16 residues. CDR3 protein: CASSSVAGLFYNEQFF. Here the CDR3 DNA reads TGTGCCAGCAGCTCCGTAGCGGGACTATTTTACAATGAGCAGTTCTTC.

V and J are TRBV7-9 and TRBJ2-7; unclear D gene. CDR3 size: 15 residues. Per the germline V gene, CDR1 is SEHNR and CDR2 is FQNEAQ (reference sequence). V shed 5 bases and J shed 1 base, with 15 bases lying between them. The CDR3 sequence: CASSHGSKSSYEQYF. CDR3 DNA sequence: TGTGCCAGCAGCCATGGGTCGAAGTCTTCCTACGAGCAGTACTTC.

This clonotype was counted only a few times. The chain has TRBV5-4 and TRBJ2-5; 13 bases fit TRBD2. The CDR3 extends over 16 amino acids. Germline V lookup: CDR1 SGHNT, CDR2 YYREEE (reference sequence). Trimming cost V 4 bases and J 2 bases; bases outside gene matches: 5. CDR3 DNA: TGTGCCAGCAGCATGACTAGCGGGGGGCTACAAGAGACCCAGTACTTC. This gives the protein CASSMTSGGLQETQYF.

A few counts support this clonotype. The genes are TRBV10-3 and TRBJ2-1; D call uncertain. The CDR3 loop spans 13 amino acids. Germline V lookup: CDR1 ENHRY, CDR2 SYGVKD. The V and J ends lost 0 bases and 9 bases respectively, with 9 bases between them. The CDR3 sequence: CAISESFLGEQFF. The DNA of the CDR3 is TGTGCCATCAGTGAGTCATTTTTGGGTGAGCAGTTCTTC.

This clonotype occurred a few times. The chain recombines TRBV24-1 with TRBJ2-1, with D possibly TRBD2 on 6 matching bases. V shed 0 bases and J shed 6 bases, with 14 bases lying between them. CDR1 is KGHDR, CDR2 SFDVKD, per germline. This CDR3 is built from 16 residues. The CDR3 DNA sequence: TGTGCCACCAGTGATTTGCCTCCGGGAGAGACCAATGAGCAGTTCTTC. It encodes CATSDLPPGETNEQFF.

This clonotype was observed a few times. The chain uses TRBV18 and TRBJ1-6; D remains unclear. Germline assignment: CDR1 KGHSH and CDR2 LQKENI. Trimming stripped 1 base from V and 10 bases from J, with 8 bases between. The CDR3 has 13 residues. CDR3 sequence reads: CASSPLEWSPLHF. DNA of the CDR3: TGTGCCAGCTCACCACTCGAGTGGTCACCCCTCCACTTT. Full variable domain (remainder filled in from reference TRBV18 and TRBJ1-6): NAGVMQNPRHLVRRRGQEARLRCSPMKGHSHVYWYRQLPEEGLKFMVYLQKENIIDESGMPKERFSAEFPKEGPSILRIQQVVRGDSAAYFCASSPLEWSPLHFGNGTRLTVT.

The sample holds a few counts of this clonotype. The chain has TRBV10-3 and TRBJ2-5, with D possibly being TRBD1 (6 bases). The V end was cut by 11 bases, the J end by 1 base, with 11 bases between. The CDR3 spans 12 residues. From germline, CDR1 is ENHRY and CDR2 SYGVKD. In DNA, the CDR3 is TGTGCCGCCGGGACACTCCAAGAGACCCAGTACTTC. Translation gives CAAGTLQETQYF.

The chain uses TRBV27 and TRBJ2-6; no firm D call. Germline assignment: CDR1 MNHEY and CDR2 SMNVEV (reference sequence). This CDR3 is built from 15 residues. Trimming left V 3 bases short and J 0 bases short, with 6 bases between. In DNA, the CDR3 is TGTGCCAGCAGTTTTGTTAGCTCTGGGGCCAACGTCCTGACTTTC. It codes for CASSFVSSGANVLTF.

The chain carries TRBV18 and TRBJ1-1; D not resolved. The CDR3 covers 13 residues. Germline CDR1 reads KGHSH; CDR2 reads LQKENI. Between the trimmed V and J ends, which lost 2 bases and 8 bases, there was a span of 12 bases. CDR3 bases: TGTGCCAGCTCACCAAGGGCAGAAACCGAAGCTTTCTTT. Amino acids: CASSPRAETEAFF.

The V and J genes are TRBV2 and TRBJ2-2; tentative D call: TRBD1 (5 bases). V lost 4 bases to trimming and J lost 1 base, with 7 bases between them. The V gene's germline CDR1 is SNHLY and CDR2 FYNNEI. CDR3 size: 14 residues. The CDR3, as DNA: TGTGCCAGCAGTGCTGGACAGAACACCGGGGAGCTGTTTTTT. Residues: CASSAGQNTGELFF.